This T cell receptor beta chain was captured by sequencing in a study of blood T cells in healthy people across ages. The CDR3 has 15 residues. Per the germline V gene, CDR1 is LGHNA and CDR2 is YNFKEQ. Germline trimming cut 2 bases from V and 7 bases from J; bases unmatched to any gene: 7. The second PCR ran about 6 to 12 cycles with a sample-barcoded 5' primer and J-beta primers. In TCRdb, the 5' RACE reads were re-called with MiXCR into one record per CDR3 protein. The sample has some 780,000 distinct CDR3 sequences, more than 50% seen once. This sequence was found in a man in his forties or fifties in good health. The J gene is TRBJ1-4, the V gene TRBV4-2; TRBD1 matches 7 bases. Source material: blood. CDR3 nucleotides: TGTGCCAGCAGCCAACAACAGGGGAATGGTGAAAAACTGTTTTTT. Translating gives CASSQQQGNGEKLFF.